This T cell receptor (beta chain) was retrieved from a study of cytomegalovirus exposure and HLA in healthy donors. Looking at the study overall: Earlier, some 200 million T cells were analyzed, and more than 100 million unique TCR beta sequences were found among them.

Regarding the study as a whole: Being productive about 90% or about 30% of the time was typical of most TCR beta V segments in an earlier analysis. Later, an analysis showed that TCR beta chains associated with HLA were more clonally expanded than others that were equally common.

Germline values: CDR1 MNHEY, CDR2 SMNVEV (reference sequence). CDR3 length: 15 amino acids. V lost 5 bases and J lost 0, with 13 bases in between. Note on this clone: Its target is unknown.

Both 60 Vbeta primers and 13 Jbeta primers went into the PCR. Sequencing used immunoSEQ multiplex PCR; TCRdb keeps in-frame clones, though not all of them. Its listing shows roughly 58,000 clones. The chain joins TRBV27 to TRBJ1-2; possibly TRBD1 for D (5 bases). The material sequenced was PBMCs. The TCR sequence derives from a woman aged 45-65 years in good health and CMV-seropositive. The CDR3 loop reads CASSPPGFPNYGYTF. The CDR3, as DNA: TGTGCCAGCAGTCCCCCAGGGTTCCCTAACTATGGCTACACCTTC.